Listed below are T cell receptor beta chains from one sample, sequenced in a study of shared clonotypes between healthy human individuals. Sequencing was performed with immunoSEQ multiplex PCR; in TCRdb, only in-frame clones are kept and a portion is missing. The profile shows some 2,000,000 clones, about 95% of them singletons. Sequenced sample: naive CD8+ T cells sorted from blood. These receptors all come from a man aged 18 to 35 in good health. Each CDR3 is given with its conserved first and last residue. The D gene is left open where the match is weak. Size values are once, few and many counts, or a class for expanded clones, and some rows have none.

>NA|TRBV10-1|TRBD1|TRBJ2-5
TGCGCCAGCAGTCCACAGGGGGCTAGAGAGACCCAGTACTTC
CASSPQGARETQYF
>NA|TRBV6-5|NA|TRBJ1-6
TGTGCCAGCAGTTACGACAGGCCGATCTATAATTCACCCCTCCACTTT
CASSYDRPIYNSPLHF
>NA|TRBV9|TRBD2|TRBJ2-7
TGTGCCAGCAGCGTAGGCGGTAGCGGGATGTACGAGCAGTACTTC
CASSVGGSGMYEQYF
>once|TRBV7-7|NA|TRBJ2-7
TGTGCTAGCAGCTTAGGAGGGGTGGGCTACGAGCAGTACTTC
CASSLGGVGYEQYF
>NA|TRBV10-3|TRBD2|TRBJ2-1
TGTGCCATCAGTGTGGGACTAGCCAATGAGCAGTTCTTC
CAISVGLANEQFF
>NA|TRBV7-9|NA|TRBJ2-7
TGTGCCAGCAGCCCGGGGGACGAGCAGTACTTC
CASSPGDEQYF
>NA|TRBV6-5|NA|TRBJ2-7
TGTGCCAGCGGGACGGGATACTCCTACGAGCAGTACTTC
CASGTGYSYEQYF
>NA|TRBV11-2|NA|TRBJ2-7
TGTGCCAGCAGCTTAACGGTTGAGGAGTACGAGCAGTACTTC
CASSLTVEEYEQYF
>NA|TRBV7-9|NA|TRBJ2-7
TGTGCCAGCAGCTTAGGGGCGGGCGTGGGGATCGACGAGCAGTACTTC
CASSLGAGVGIDEQYF
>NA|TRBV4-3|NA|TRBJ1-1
TGCGCCAGCAGCCTGAGGACGGACAACACTGAAGCTTTCTTT
CASSLRTDNTEAFF
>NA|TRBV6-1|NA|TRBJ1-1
TGTGCCAGCAGTTGGGGCGACACTGAAGCTTTCTTT
CASSWGDTEAFF
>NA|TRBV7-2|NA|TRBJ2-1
TGTGCCAGCAGCTTAGCGGAGGCCGAAAATGAGCAGTTCTTC
CASSLAEAENEQFF
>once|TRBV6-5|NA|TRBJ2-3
TGTGCCAGCAGTCCCGGGACTCAAAAGTTGGATACGCAGTATTTT
CASSPGTQKLDTQYF
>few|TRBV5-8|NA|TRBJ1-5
TGTGCCAGCAACAGGGCCCCCAAGCCCCAGCATTTT
CASNRAPKPQHF
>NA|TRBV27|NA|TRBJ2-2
TGTGCCAGCAGTTTAGGGACGAACACCGGGGAGCTGTTTTTT
CASSLGTNTGELFF
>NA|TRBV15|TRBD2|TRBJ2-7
TGTGCCACCAGCAGAGATCTAGCGGGAGGAAACGAGCAGTACTTC
CATSRDLAGGNEQYF
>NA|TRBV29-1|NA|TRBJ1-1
TGCAGCGTTGATGATTACGGGAACACTGAAGCTTTCTTT
CSVDDYGNTEAFF
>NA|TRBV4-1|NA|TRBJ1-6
TGCGCCAGCAGCCTGGGGATCGGGCCTTCACCCCTCCACTTT
CASSLGIGPSPLHF
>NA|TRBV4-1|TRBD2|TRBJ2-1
TGCGCCAGCAGCCTCCCGCGGGAGGACAATGAGCAGTTCTTC
CASSLPREDNEQFF
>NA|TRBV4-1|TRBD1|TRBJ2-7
TGCGCCAGCAGCCAAGATTGGGGGACAGGGTCCTACGAGCAGTACTTC
CASSQDWGTGSYEQYF
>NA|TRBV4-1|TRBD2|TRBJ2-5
TGCGCCAGCAGCCAAACTAGCGGGGGACCTCTAGGGACCCAGTACTTC
CASSQTSGGPLGTQYF
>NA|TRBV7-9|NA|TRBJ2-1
TGTGCCAGCAGCTTATCCTCGAGCTCCTACAATGAGCAGTTCTTC
CASSLSSSSYNEQFF
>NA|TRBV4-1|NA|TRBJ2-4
TGCGCCAGCGGGGGGGCAGGTGGGGACATTCAGTACTTC
CASGGAGGDIQYF
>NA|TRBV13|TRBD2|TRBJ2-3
TGTGCCAGCAGCTTGCACCCCGGACTAGCGGGGGAAGATGATACGCAGTATTTT
CASSLHPGLAGEDDTQYF
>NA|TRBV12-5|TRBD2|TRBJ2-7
TGTGCTAGTGGTTTTGGAGCGGGAGTCACCTACGAGCAGTACTTC
CASGFGAGVTYEQYF
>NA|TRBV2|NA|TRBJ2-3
TGTGCCAGCAGCCCGGGGGTGGATACGCAGTATTTT
CASSPGVDTQYF
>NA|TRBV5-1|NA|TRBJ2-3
TGCGCCAGCAGCTCTTTCGACAGATTGACAGATACGCAGTATTTT
CASSSFDRLTDTQYF
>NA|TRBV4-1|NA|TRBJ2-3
TGCGCCAGCAGCCAAGATCCTAGGAGCACAGATACGCAGTATTTT
CASSQDPRSTDTQYF
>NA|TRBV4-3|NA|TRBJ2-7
TGCGCCAGCAGCCAACAACTTTCCTACGAGCAGTACTTC
CASSQQLSYEQYF
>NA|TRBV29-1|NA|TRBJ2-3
TGCAGCGTTGAAGACTCCAAAGGATACACAGATACGCAGTATTTT
CSVEDSKGYTDTQYF
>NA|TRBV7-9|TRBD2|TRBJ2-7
TGTGCCAGCAGCCCCGGGACTAGCGGGAACGAGCAGTACTTC
CASSPGTSGNEQYF
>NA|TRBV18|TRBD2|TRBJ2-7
TGTGCCAGCTCATTATCTAGCGGGAGTTACGAGCAGTACTTC
CASSLSSGSYEQYF
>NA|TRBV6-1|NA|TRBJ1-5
TGTGCCAGCAGTGATTATTTACGGGCGAGCAATCAGCCCCAGCATTTT
CASSDYLRASNQPQHF
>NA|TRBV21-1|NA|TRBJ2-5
TGTGCCAGCAGCTCCTCCGGCAGGGCCCCATTGGCCCAGTACTTC
CASSSSGRAPLAQYF
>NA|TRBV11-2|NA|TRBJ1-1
TGTGCCAGCACCCACATCGGAACAACTGAAGCTTTCTTT
CASTHIGTTEAFF
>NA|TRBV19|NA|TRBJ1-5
TGTGCCAGTAGTATGGACGGGACTTTAGGAGTACAGCCCCAGCATTTT
CASSMDGTLGVQPQHF
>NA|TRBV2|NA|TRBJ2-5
TGTGCCAGCAGTGGGGACCCGGCACGTCTGTCGTGGGAGACCCAGTACTTC
CASSGDPARLSWETQYF
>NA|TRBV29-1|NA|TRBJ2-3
TGCAGCGTTGAAGAAATAGCTGCAGATACGCAGTATTTT
CSVEEIAADTQYF
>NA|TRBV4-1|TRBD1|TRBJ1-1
TGCGCCAGCAGCCTCCCGGGACAGGTGATGAACACTGAAGCTTTCTTT
CASSLPGQVMNTEAFF
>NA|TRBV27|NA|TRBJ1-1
TGTGCCAGCAGTTTATCGACAGTCGGCACTGAAGCTTTCTTT
CASSLSTVGTEAFF
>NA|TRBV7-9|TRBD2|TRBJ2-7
TGTGCCAGCAGCCCAGCGGGGGCCTCTAGAACGGGAGAGCAGTACTTC
CASSPAGASRTGEQYF
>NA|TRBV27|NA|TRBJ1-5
TGTGCCAGCAGCTTATCTTGGGTGGAACCCCAGCATTTT
CASSLSWVEPQHF
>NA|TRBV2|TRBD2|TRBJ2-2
TGTGCCAGCAGACCAATCGGAGGGAGGGCGGGAGGCACCGGGGAGCTGTTTTTT
CASRPIGGRAGGTGELFF
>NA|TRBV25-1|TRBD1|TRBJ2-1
TGTGCCAGCAGTGAATATCTCGGACAGGGACCCTACAATGAGCAGTTCTTC
CASSEYLGQGPYNEQFF
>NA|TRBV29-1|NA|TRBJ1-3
TGCAGCGTCTTAGACGGGGTCGACTCGACTGGAAACACCATATATTTT
CSVLDGVDSTGNTIYF
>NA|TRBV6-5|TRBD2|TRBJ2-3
TGTGCCAGCAGTTACCGTCCTAGCGGGAGTACAGATACGCAGTATTTT
CASSYRPSGSTDTQYF
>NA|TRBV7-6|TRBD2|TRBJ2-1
TGTGCCAGCAGCGCAGCTAGCGGGGCTAACTACAATGAGCAGTTCTTC
CASSAASGANYNEQFF
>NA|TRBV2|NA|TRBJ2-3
TGTGCCAGCAAGGCAGGAACAACTAGCACAGATACGCAGTATTTT
CASKAGTTSTDTQYF
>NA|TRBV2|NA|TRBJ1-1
NA
CASILVVNTEAFF
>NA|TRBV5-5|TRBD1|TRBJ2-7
TGTGCCAGCAGCTCTTTAGGGACAGGGGCTATCTACGAGCAGTACTTC
CASSSLGTGAIYEQYF
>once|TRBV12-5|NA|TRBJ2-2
TGTGCTAGTGAGAGTTCTGCGGGGGAGCTGTTTTTT
CASESSAGELFF
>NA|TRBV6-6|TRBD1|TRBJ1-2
TGTGCCAGCAGTCCTGGGACAGGGGAACTCTATGGCTACACCTTC
CASSPGTGELYGYTF
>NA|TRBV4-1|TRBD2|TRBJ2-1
TGCGCCAGCAGGAACTTGGGGGCGGGAGGATACAATGAGCAGTTCTTC
CASRNLGAGGYNEQFF
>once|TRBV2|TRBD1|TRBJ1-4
TGTGCCAGCAGTGCTCCGGGACAGGGGGACGAAAAACTGTTTTTT
CASSAPGQGDEKLFF
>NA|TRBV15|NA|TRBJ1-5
TGTGCCACCAGCAGGGAGACAGGTTATCAGCCCCAGCATTTT
CATSRETGYQPQHF
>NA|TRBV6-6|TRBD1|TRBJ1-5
TGTGCCAGCAGTTACGGACAGGGCAACAATCAGCCCCAGCATTTT
CASSYGQGNNQPQHF
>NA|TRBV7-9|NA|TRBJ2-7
TGTGCCAGCAGCTTCCGGGGGACCTCCTCCTACGAGCAGTACTTC
CASSFRGTSSYEQYF
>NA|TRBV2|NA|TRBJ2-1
TGTGCCAGCCCCGGGGGGCGCGGTGAGCAGTTCTTC
CASPGGRGEQFF
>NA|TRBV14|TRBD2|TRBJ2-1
TGTGCCAGCAGCTCACCGGGACTAGCGGTCTACAATGAGCAGTTCTTC
CASSSPGLAVYNEQFF